This T cell receptor (beta chain) came from a study of human T cells and chemical hapten exposure. This clonotype was counted a few times. MiXCR was run by TCRdb on the RACE reads, yielding one entry per CDR3 protein. The repertoire holds roughly 200,000 distinct CDR3 sequences, with under 25% as singletons. The CDR3 is made up of 14 amino acids. Looked up from germline, CDR1 is SGDLS and CDR2 is YYNGEE. The germline V and J ends were trimmed by 0 bases and 1 base, with 5 bases remaining between them. This sample's time point: patch test 1, 2 weeks after DPC sensitization. The treatment is: therapeutic diphenylcyclopropenone sensitization with weekly scalp DPC.

This chain joins TRBV9 and TRBJ1-5; no definite D call. The sequence came from a woman aged 45-65 years with alopecia areata. Some clones in this sample may be carry-over from other donors' samples. The input for sequencing was whole blood, taken in connection with sensitization to the hapten diphenylcyclopropenone (DPC). The CDR3 sequence: CASSVGASNQPQHF. CDR3 nucleotides: TGTGCCAGCAGCGTAGGTGCGAGCAATCAGCCCCAGCATTTT.